Shown below are 10 T cell receptor beta chains from a single sample sequenced in a study of a mutant IDH1 vaccine in newly diagnosed glioma. Time point reported: week 47, end of study. Doses of 300 ug of mutant IDH1 20-mer peptide were given with topical imiquimod. Measured with immunoSEQ multiplex PCR; TCRdb has only the in-frame clones, and not every one. The repertoire holds roughly 32,000 clones, with roughly 89% as singletons. Antigens of these TCRs are unknown. The sequencing here drew on PBMCs, taken from a glioma patient whose treatment included an IDH1 peptide vaccine. The receptors were gathered from a man between 35 and 55 years old with glioma.

As concerns this clone: Compared with germline, one end of the junction differs, possibly owing to a read error. The chain carries TRBV4-1 and TRBJ2-3; no clear D gene. The CDR3 length is 17 residues. Germline CDR1 and CDR2: MGHRA and YSYEKL. The CDR3 bases are TGCGCCAGCACCCAAATTGTAGGGATCACCTCCCTTGGTACGCAGTATTTT. This gives the protein CASTQIVGITSLGTQYF.

This chain connects TRBV7-9 to TRBJ2-7; 10 nucleotides line up with TRBD2. In germline, CDR1 is SEHNR, CDR2 FQNEAQ (reference sequence). Losses at the gene ends were 3 bases for V and 5 bases for J; bases not matched to a gene: 7. There are 15 residues in the CDR3. CDR3: CASSFGTSGIDEQYF. The CDR3, as DNA: TGTGCCAGCAGCTTCGGAACTAGCGGGATAGACGAGCAGTACTTC.

The chain employs TRBV9 and TRBJ2-3; D remains unclear. Between the trimmed V and J ends, which lost 4 bases and 1 base, there was a span of 16 bases. Germline values: CDR1 SGDLS, CDR2 YYNGEE. The CDR3 length is 16 residues. The DNA for the CDR3 is TGTGCCAGCAGCCCCGGTGCAGGTCGAGGCACAGATACGCAGTATTTT. It encodes CASSPGAGRGTDTQYF.

The chain uses TRBV5-5 and TRBJ2-1; the match to TRBD1 covers 7 bases. This CDR3 region has 14 residues. The germline V gene encodes CDR1 SGHKS and CDR2 YYEKEE (reference sequence). V trimming: 2 bases; J trimming: 9 bases; junction bases outside the gene matches: 8. The CDR3 nucleotides are TGTGCCAGCAGCTTTGACAGGGCCCGCACTGAGCAGTTCTTC. Protein product: CASSFDRARTEQFF.

The V gene is TRBV5-6, the J gene TRBJ2-3; TRBD2 might be the D (7 bases). CDR1 is SGHDT and CDR2 is YYEEEE in the germline V gene. The CDR3 is 18 amino acids. The V gene lost 1 base and the J gene lost 2 bases, with 20 bases spanning the gap. The CDR3 nucleotides are TGTGCCAGCAGCTTGCGGGGGGCCCCCGACTTTTTCACAGATACGCAGTATTTT. Translation gives CASSLRGAPDFFTDTQYF.

CDR3 nucleotides: TGTGCCAGCACAAGGGAAGGGAGCAATCAGCCCCAGCATTTT. It translates to CASTREGSNQPQHF. The V gene is TRBV18, the J gene TRBJ1-5; D unresolved. CDR1 is KGHSH and CDR2 is LQKENI in the germline V gene. Trimming took 8 bases from V and 1 from J, leaving 12 bases between them. This CDR3 region has 14 residues.

V and J are TRBV19 and TRBJ2-3; D is perhaps TRBD1 or TRBD2 (5 bases each). V lost 1 base and J 4 bases, leaving 9 bases between the germline ends. The CDR3 is 14 residues long. Germline CDR1 reads LNHDA; CDR2 reads SQIVND (reference sequence). The CDR3 loop is CASSIVGAPDTQYF. CDR3 coding DNA: TGTGCCAGTAGTATAGTCGGGGCCCCAGATACGCAGTATTTT.

The chain is built from TRBV28 and TRBJ1-1; D is possibly TRBD1 (5 bases). Germline assignment: CDR1 MDHEN and CDR2 SYDVKM. The CDR3 totals 16 residues. Deletions cut 6 bases from V and 0 bases from J, with 17 bases between. The CDR3 DNA follows: TGTGCCAGCAGCCCTCCGACAGTAACCATGAACACTGAAGCTTTCTTT. The encoded protein is CASSPPTVTMNTEAFF.

CDR3: CASSSSPSGINTIYF. In DNA form, the CDR3 reads TGTGCCAGCAGTTCTTCACCATCAGGGATTAACACCATATATTTT. The chain carries TRBV27 and TRBJ1-3; TRBD1 might be the D (5 bases). The germline V and J ends were trimmed by 4 bases and 7 bases, with 17 bases remaining between them. This CDR3 contains 15 residues. The germline gives CDR1 MNHEY, CDR2 SMNVEV (reference sequence).

This chain links TRBV30 with TRBJ2-4; D not resolved. Trimming stripped 2 bases from V and 4 bases from J, with 9 bases between. The V gene's germline CDR1 is GTSNPN and CDR2 SVGIG (reference sequence). This CDR3 has 13 residues. The CDR3 here is CAWSPGPKNIQYF. The CDR3 region has the DNA TGTGCCTGGAGTCCCGGTCCGAAAAACATTCAGTACTTC. Looking up the rest from reference TRBV30 and TRBJ2-4 gives the full variable domain: SQTIHQWPATLVQPVGSPLSLECTVEGTSNPNLYWYRQAAGRGLQLLFYSVGIGQISSEVPQNLSASRPQDRQFILSSKKLLLSDSGFYLCAWSPGPKNIQYFGAGTRLSVL.